This TCR beta chain was documented in a study of molecular identifiers for immune sequencing clone quantification. The ends were cut back, 7 bases at V and 5 bases at J, with 19 bases in the middle. Germline loops: CDR1 SEHNR, CDR2 FQNEAQ (reference sequence). This CDR3 has 15 residues. TCRdb called the PCR reads again in MiXCR, with one record for every CDR3 protein. This sample has over 550,000 distinct CDR3 sequences, with around 25% found just once. V usage is TRBV7-9 and J usage is TRBJ2-3; D might be TRBD1 or TRBD2, each matching 7 bases. This TCR was sampled from a human donor in good health. Some libraries in this study had Jurkat cell RNA spiked in. The specimen was naive CD8+ T cells from blood, with Jurkat cell RNA spiked in. The subset denotes: FACS-sorted CD8+CD4-CCR7+CD45RA+ naive T cells. CDR3 sequence (DNA): TGTGCCAGCAACTCCCCAGGGGGGGCCAGAGATACGCAGTATTTT. Amino acid sequence: CASNSPGGARDTQYF.